These 23 T cell receptor beta chains were sequenced from one sample in a study of blood T cell repertoires in COVID-19. Produced via immunoSEQ multiplex PCR; TCRdb's table is partial and in-frame only. Of 84,000 or so clones in the sample, 80% were seen once. Sequenced sample: peripheral blood. These receptors were collected from an elderly woman with acute or convalescent COVID-19.

Concerning this clone: The identical CDR3 is also encoded by other nucleotide sequences in the sample. The chain joins TRBV19 to TRBJ1-5; TRBD1 agrees at 7 bases. V shed 7 bases and J 4 bases; nucleotides not matched to a gene: 1. The germline gives CDR1 LNHDA, CDR2 SQIVND (reference sequence). The CDR3 length is 12 residues. The CDR3 DNA reads as TGTGCCAGTAACAGGGGTAATCAGCCCCAGCATTTT. Protein product: CASNRGNQPQHF.

The chain is built from TRBV12-3 or TRBV12-4 and TRBJ1-2, with D unclear. V lost 7 bases, J lost 2 bases, and 8 bases lay in between. The CDR3 is 12 amino acids. The CDR3 loop reads CASMSGNYGYTF. In DNA, the CDR3 is TGTGCCAGCATGTCGGGAAACTATGGCTACACCTTC.

This clone was detected many times. The chain is built from TRBV7-9 and TRBJ2-3, with 13 bases lining up with TRBD2. The CDR3 covers 16 residues. Germline V gene lookup returns CDR1 SEHNR and CDR2 FQNEAQ (reference sequence). The ends lost 5 bases at V and 3 bases at J; junction bases unmatched: 5. The CDR3 coding sequence is TGTGCCAGCAGCCACGGACTAGCGGGAGCGACAGATACGCAGTATTTT. It specifies CASSHGLAGATDTQYF.

The V and J genes are TRBV29-1 and TRBJ2-2; D is unclear. Germline CDR1 is SQVTM and CDR2 is ANQGSEA. This CDR3 has 13 residues. The V gene lost 7 bases and the J gene lost 7 bases, with 16 bases spanning the gap. CDR3 DNA sequence: TGCAGCGCGGACCGGTCCTTGAGCGGGGAGCTGTTTTTT. Translation: CSADRSLSGELFF.

The CDR3 loop reads CASSLDRGTYEQYF. In DNA form, the CDR3 reads TGTGCCAGCTCACTAGACAGGGGTACCTACGAGCAGTACTTC. This chain connects TRBV18 to TRBJ2-7; TRBD1 agrees at 8 bases. This CDR3 is built from 14 residues. The V gene end was trimmed by 4 bases and the J gene end by 2 bases; junction bases not matched to a gene: 4. The V gene's germline CDR1 is KGHSH and CDR2 LQKENI. The full variable domain, with the rest looked up from reference TRBV18 and TRBJ2-7, is NAGVMQNPRHLVRRRGQEARLRCSPMKGHSHVYWYRQLPEEGLKFMVYLQKENIIDESGMPKERFSAEFPKEGPSILRIQQVVRGDSAAYFCASSLDRGTYEQYFGPGTRLTVT.

The chain carries TRBV9 and TRBJ2-1; no clear D. Trimming took off 4 bases at V and 0 bases at J, with 8 bases between the two ends. The length of the CDR3 is 14 residues. Germline V gene sequence: CDR1 SGDLS, CDR2 YYNGEE. The CDR3 loop is CASSSDGSYNEQFF. The CDR3 coding sequence is TGTGCCAGCAGCTCAGATGGCTCCTACAATGAGCAGTTCTTC.

This clone was seen once. J is TRBJ2-4 and V is TRBV21-1; the D call TRBD2 from the table was never checked on the DNA. TRBV21-1 is a known pseudogene. The CDR3 is 14 residues long. The CDR3 bases are TGTGCCAGCAACCCGGGTGTAGCCAAAAACATTCAGTACTTC. As protein: CASNPGVAKNIQYF.

The chain has TRBV7-8 and TRBJ2-7; TRBD2 matches at 8 bases. The CDR3 covers 15 residues. With 2 bases clipped from V and 2 bases from J, the junction kept 5 bases outside the gene matches. Per germline, CDR1 SGHVS and CDR2 FQNEAQ. CDR3 sequence (DNA): TGTGCCAGCAGCTTACGGGAGGGCCGAACCTACGAGCAGTACTTC. Amino acid sequence: CASSLREGRTYEQYF.

This chain connects TRBV9 to TRBJ1-1; D might be TRBD1 (6 bases). CDR3 size: 13 residues. V shed 4 bases and J shed 12 bases, with 19 bases lying between them. Germline CDR1 is SGDLS and CDR2 is YYNGEE. The CDR3 region has the DNA TGTGCCAGCAGCACCCACACACAGGGTTCTACTTTCTTT. Translated: CASSTHTQGSTFF.

The chain combines TRBV5-1 with TRBJ2-1; D possibly corresponds to TRBD1 (6 bases). CDR3 size: 15 residues. V shed 1 base and J shed 4 bases, with 12 bases lying between them. Germline loops: CDR1 SGHRS, CDR2 YFSETQ. CDR3 region: CASSLKDRNYNEQFF. The CDR3 DNA reads as TGCGCCAGCAGCTTGAAGGACAGAAATTACAATGAGCAGTTCTTC. The variable domain in full, completed from reference TRBV5-1 and TRBJ2-1, reads KAGVTQTPRYLIKTRGQQVTLSCSPISGHRSVSWYQQTPGQGLQFLFEYFSETQRNKGNFPGRFSGRQFSNSRSEMNVSTLELGDSALYLCASSLKDRNYNEQFFGPGTRLTVL.

Only one count was recorded for this clone. The chain joins TRBV6-2 or TRBV6-3 to TRBJ1-2; D is ambiguous. V shed 0 bases and J shed 8 bases, with 7 bases lying between them. This CDR3 is 12 amino acids long. CDR1 MNHEY and CDR2 SVGEGT come from the germline V gene. The CDR3 sequence: CASSYSIYGYTF. DNA for the CDR3: TGTGCCAGCAGTTACTCGATCTACGGCTACACCTTC.

This chain connects TRBV5-6 to TRBJ2-4, with D perhaps TRBD1 (5 bases). Trimming took 0 bases from V and 1 from J, leaving 8 bases between them. This CDR3 comprises 15 residues. The V gene's germline CDR1 is SGHDT and CDR2 YYEEEE. The CDR3 bases are TGTGCCAGCAGCTTGGAGGGGTGGGCCAAAAACATTCAGTACTTC. As protein: CASSLEGWAKNIQYF.

This clone was seen just once. The chain employs TRBV7-6 and TRBJ2-7, with 11 bases that match TRBD2. Germline values: CDR1 SGHVS, CDR2 FNYEAQ. J lost 1 base, V lost 4 bases, and 6 bases had no gene match. The CDR3 is made up of 16 amino acids. The CDR3 DNA follows: TGTGCCAGCAGCTCGACTAGCGGGATAGGTTCCTACGAGCAGTACTTC. Its translation: CASSSTSGIGSYEQYF. Based on the CDR3 plus reference TRBV7-6 and TRBJ2-7, the full variable domain is GAGVSQSPRYKVTKRGQDVALRCDPISGHVSLYWYRQALGQGPEFLTYFNYEAQQDKSGLPNDRFSAERPEGSISTLTIQRTEQRDSAMYRCASSSTSGIGSYEQYFGPGTRLTVT.

This clone was recorded only once. The chain links TRBV18 to TRBJ1-3, with a tentative D call TRBD1 (6 bases). The germline V gene encodes CDR1 KGHSH and CDR2 LQKENI. The CDR3 covers 21 residues. V shed 3 bases and J shed 1 base, with 28 bases lying between them. The CDR3 region is CASSPLRAGANYKLSGNTIYF. The CDR3 DNA follows: TGTGCCAGCTCACCCCTTCGCGCAGGGGCGAACTACAAGTTATCTGGAAACACCATATATTTT.

The chain recombines TRBV23-1 with TRBJ1-2, with 7 bases matching TRBD1. TRBV23-1 is marked as an open reading frame, function uncertain. This CDR3 is built from 17 residues. Unmatched junction bases numbered 15, after V lost 0 bases and J lost 8 bases. DNA for the CDR3: TGCGCCAGCAGTCAATCAGTACTAGGGGGCCCCTATAGAGGCTACACCTTC. This translates into CASSQSVLGGPYRGYTF.

The rearrangement uses TRBV5-5 and TRBJ1-3, with unresolved D. The V and J ends lost 0 bases and 1 base respectively, with 8 bases between them. The length of the CDR3 is 15 residues. Germline V gene data show CDR1 as SGHKS and CDR2 as YYEKEE (reference sequence). This CDR3 is CASSLDLASGNTIYF. CDR3 nucleotide sequence: TGTGCCAGCAGCTTGGATCTGGCTTCTGGAAACACCATATATTTT.

The V gene is TRBV6-5, the J gene TRBJ1-4; D unresolved. Trimming pared 4 bases from V and 8 bases from J, leaving 14 bases between. The CDR3 has 14 amino acids. CDR1 and CDR2 (germline): MNHEY, SVGAGI. CDR3 in amino acids: CASSFFRSTEKLFF. CDR3 sequence (DNA): TGTGCCAGCAGTTTTTTCAGGTCCACCGAAAAACTGTTTTTT.

The V call is TRBV18, the J call TRBJ2-7; 8 bases align to TRBD2. V trimming: 4 bases; J trimming: 4 bases; junction bases outside the gene matches: 18. Germline CDR1 is KGHSH and CDR2 is LQKENI. This CDR3 contains 18 residues. CDR3: CASSQSAGGPSSLYEQYF. As DNA, the CDR3 is TGTGCCAGCTCACAGAGTGCGGGAGGACCCTCCTCCCTTTACGAGCAGTACTTC. The full variable domain, in which reference TRBV18 and TRBJ2-7 provide the parts outside the CDR3, is NAGVMQNPRHLVRRRGQEARLRCSPMKGHSHVYWYRQLPEEGLKFMVYLQKENIIDESGMPKERFSAEFPKEGPSILRIQQVVRGDSAAYFCASSQSAGGPSSLYEQYFGPGTRLTVT.

V gene TRBV19 combines with J gene TRBJ2-7; TRBD1 matches 9 bases. This CDR3 has 14 amino acids. The V gene's germline CDR1 is LNHDA and CDR2 SQIVND (reference sequence). V lost 5 bases and J lost 6; bases outside the gene matches: 8. The CDR3 is CASSQPGQGSEQYF. CDR3 DNA: TGTGCCAGTAGTCAGCCGGGACAGGGTTCCGAGCAGTACTTC.

V usage is TRBV5-1 and J usage is TRBJ1-1, with D perhaps TRBD1 (6 bases). This CDR3 is 14 amino acids long. V lost 5 bases to trimming and J lost 1 base, with 12 bases between them. Per germline, CDR1 SGHRS and CDR2 YFSETQ. Here the CDR3 reads CASSPGHGNTEAFF. The CDR3 DNA is TGCGCCAGCAGTCCGGGACATGGGAACACTGAAGCTTTCTTT. The variable domain in full, completed from reference TRBV5-1 and TRBJ1-1, reads KAGVTQTPRYLIKTRGQQVTLSCSPISGHRSVSWYQQTPGQGLQFLFEYFSETQRNKGNFPGRFSGRQFSNSRSEMNVSTLELGDSALYLCASSPGHGNTEAFFGQGTRLTVV.

This clone was seen a handful of times. The chain is built from TRBV6-5 and TRBJ1-1, with 8 bases fitting TRBD1. V shed 6 bases, J shed 3 bases, and the junction held 9 bases outside the gene matches. The CDR3 is 15 amino acids. Looked up from germline, CDR1 is MNHEY and CDR2 is SVGAGI. The CDR3 coding sequence is TGTGCCAGCAGAACCACAACAGGGGGGCACACTGAAGCTTTCTTT. Its translation is CASRTTTGGHTEAFF.

This chain connects TRBV7-9 to TRBJ1-4, with TRBD1 matching over 7 bases. V shed 4 bases, J shed 4 bases, and the junction held 6 bases outside the gene matches. The CDR3 totals 15 residues. Germline CDR1 SEHNR, CDR2 FQNEAQ (reference sequence). CDR3 residues: CASSWTGGDNEKLFF. The CDR3 region has the DNA TGTGCCAGCAGCTGGACAGGCGGGGATAATGAAAAACTGTTTTTT.

The J gene is TRBJ1-3, the V gene TRBV20-1, with D possibly TRBD1 on 5 matching bases. CDR1 DFQATT and CDR2 SNEGSKA come from the germline V gene (reference sequence). Trimming stripped 3 bases from V and 2 bases from J, with 8 bases between. This CDR3 region has 13 residues. The CDR3 sequence: CSASWGAGNTIYF. CDR3 nucleotide sequence: TGCAGTGCTAGTTGGGGGGCTGGAAACACCATATATTTT.